This T cell receptor (beta chain) was found in a study of shared clonotypes between healthy human individuals. Germline trimming cut 6 bases from V and 2 bases from J; bases unmatched to any gene: 10. Looked up from germline, CDR1 is MNHNY and CDR2 is SVGAGI (reference sequence). The CDR3 is 16 residues long. Clones were sequenced by immunoSEQ multiplex PCR, and TCRdb holds only the in-frame ones, with some missing. The sample includes more than 500,000 clones, roughly 95% of them seen just once. Sequenced input: naive CD4+ T cells sorted from blood. Sample subset: CD45RA+ positively selected. The chain uses TRBV6-6 and TRBJ2-3, with TRBD2 matching over 8 bases. This clonotype originated in a woman aged 30 to 39 in good health. CDR3 nucleotide sequence: TGTGCCAGCAGCAACCGGGGCGGGGGGACCACAGATACGCAGTATTTT. Amino acid sequence: CASSNRGGGTTDTQYF.